The subject of this entry is one T cell receptor (beta chain). This entry is derived from a study of shared clonotypes between healthy human individuals. Across the whole study: Three plates were used per donor for CD4 naive, three for CD4 memory, two for CD8 naive and one for CD8 memory.

The repertoire was sequenced with immunoSEQ multiplex PCR; TCRdb's copy has only in-frame clones and lacks some. The sample contains roughly 2,300,000 clones, 85% to 95% of which appear only once. There were no recent acute infections or vaccinations among the donors, who were healthy HIV-negative adults. Among the donors, all were Caucasian adults who lived in Nashville, Tennessee. Sequenced: naive CD4+ T cells from PBMCs. Subset defined: CD45RA+ positively selected. The TCR originated in a man between 18 and 35 years old in good health. Some clones in this sample may be carry-over from other donors' samples.

The CDR3 here is CASSLAGTENQPQHF. CDR3 in DNA: TGTGCCAGCAGTTTGGCAGGGACAGAGAATCAGCCCCAGCATTTT. The genes are TRBV28 and TRBJ1-5; 7 positions agree with TRBD1. Losses at the gene ends were 3 bases for V and 4 bases for J; bases not matched to a gene: 6. There are 15 residues in the CDR3. Germline CDR1 is MDHEN and CDR2 is SYDVKM.